These T cell receptor beta chains were read from a single sample in a study of T cell repertoires in cytomegalovirus infection. TCRdb redid the calling of the reads with MiXCR, one entry per CDR3 protein. The sample lists roughly 69,000 distinct CDR3 sequences; around 27% were seen once. These receptors lack a known antigen. Specimen: CD8+ T cells from cultured PBMCs, collected from culture after CMV antigen stimulation. The receptors come from a human donor in good health (CMV status not recorded). Some clones in this sample may be carry-over from other donors' samples. Each CDR3 is given with its conserved first and last residue. Fields, in order: clone size, J gene, V gene, D gene, CDR3 DNA, CDR3 protein. D genes are given only for firm matches. Where a row states a size, it is once, few, many or the class of an expanded clone; other rows omit it.

many	TRBJ2-5	TRBV7-9	TRBD2	TGTGCCAGCAGCTCCCGGGACTATCAAGAGACCCAGTACTTC	CASSSRDYQETQYF
few	TRBJ2-6	TRBV7-6	.	TGTGCCAGCAGCTTAGCGGGATCTGGGGCCAACGTCCTGACTTTC	CASSLAGSGANVLTF
many	TRBJ1-1	TRBV19	TRBD1	TGTGCCAGTACCGGAACAGGGGCCTGGACTGAAGCTTTCTTT	CASTGTGAWTEAFF
.	TRBJ1-2	TRBV27	.	TGTGCCAGCAGTTTAACAACCGGGGCAGGGCAGGGCTACACCTTC	CASSLTTGAGQGYTF
.	TRBJ2-5	TRBV4-1	.	TGCGCCAGCAGCCAAGATATCGGCCGTACGAAGACCCAGTACTTC	CASSQDIGRTKTQYF
medium-sized	TRBJ2-3	TRBV7-2	TRBD2	TGTGCCAGCAGCCCCCAGCGGGGTAGCGGGGGCGGAGATACGCAGTATTTT	CASSPQRGSGGGDTQYF
.	TRBJ2-1	TRBV7-2	.	TGTGCCAGCAGCCTCCGGGGCGGTTACAATGAGCAGTTCTTC	CASSLRGGYNEQFF
many	TRBJ2-1	TRBV6-1	.	TGTGCCAGCACTCCGCTGGAGGGAATCGGTGAGCAGTTCTTC	CASTPLEGIGEQFF
.	TRBJ2-5	TRBV3-1	TRBD2	TGTGCCAGCAGCCATCAGCGGGAACAAGAGACCCAGTACTTC	CASSHQREQETQYF
many	TRBJ2-2	TRBV6-2/TRBV6-3	TRBD1	TGTGCCATCGGTATCTTACAGGGGGCCGGGGAGCTGTTTTTT	CAIGILQGAGELFF
many	TRBJ2-1	TRBV11-2	.	TGTGCCAGCAGCCCCCGGTGGGGGGATTCGAGTGAGCAGTTCTTC	CASSPRWGDSSEQFF
.	TRBJ2-1	TRBV4-3	.	TGCGCCAGCAGCCAAGAAGAGAGATCGGTTGAGCAGTTCTTC	CASSQEERSVEQFF
many	TRBJ2-1	TRBV5-1	.	TGCGCCAGCAGCCGAGGGGTTGGAGGTACGGGTGAGCAGTTCTTC	CASSRGVGGTGEQFF
.	TRBJ2-7	TRBV11-2	.	TGTGCCAGCAGCTTAAGTGACAGCTACGAGCAGTACTTC	CASSLSDSYEQYF
few	TRBJ2-7	TRBV5-6	.	TGTGCCAGCAGCTTGGCGGGGCGCCCCTACGAGCAGTACTTC	CASSLAGRPYEQYF
many	TRBJ1-1	TRBV4-2	.	TGTGCCAGCAGCCAGGCCGTCATGGAGGAAGCTTTCTTT	CASSQAVMEEAFF
many	TRBJ1-5	TRBV7-2	.	TGTGCCAGCAGCTTAGAGCCCAGGCTGGGAGTCAATCAGCCCCAGCATTTT	CASSLEPRLGVNQPQHF
many	TRBJ2-5	TRBV4-2	TRBD1	TGTGCCAGCAGCCAACCCGACAGGGAAGAGACCCAGTACTTC	CASSQPDREETQYF
.	TRBJ1-4	TRBV4-3	TRBD1	TGCGCCAGCAGCCATGCCGGACCCGGGACAGGGAATGAAAAACTGTTTTTT	CASSHAGPGTGNEKLFF
.	TRBJ2-5	TRBV12-5	.	TGTGCTAGTGGTTACGGGGGGCTCGGGTACCAAGAGACCCAGTACTTC	CASGYGGLGYQETQYF
few	TRBJ1-3	TRBV7-2	.	TGTGCCAGCAGCTTATCCGGACAGACCAGAAACACCATATATTTT	CASSLSGQTRNTIYF
few	TRBJ2-7	TRBV9	.	TGTGCCAGCAGCGTAGGGGTAGCGGACGCCTACGAGCAGTACTTC	CASSVGVADAYEQYF
.	TRBJ2-1	TRBV6-1	.	TGTGCCAGCAGTTCCCCAGGGTCATCTCCGGGCAATGAGCAGTTCTTC	CASSSPGSSPGNEQFF
few	TRBJ1-1	TRBV6-5	.	TGTGCCAGCAGTTACGTCTCAGACGGGAACACTGAAGCTTTCTTT	CASSYVSDGNTEAFF
.	TRBJ1-2	TRBV27	.	TGTGCCAGCAGTTTATATGGGGATGAGGGCTACACCTTC	CASSLYGDEGYTF
few	TRBJ1-2	TRBV7-2	.	TGTGCCAGCAGCTTAGAGTGGCAGTGGGCCTCCTATGGCTACACCTTC	CASSLEWQWASYGYTF
few	TRBJ1-1	TRBV4-3	.	TGCGCCAGCAGCCAGAGCGGGCTAAAGGGGTGGAACACTGAAGCTTTCTTT	CASSQSGLKGWNTEAFF
.	TRBJ2-2	TRBV12-3/TRBV12-4	TRBD2	TGTGCCAGCAGTTCGACTAGCGGGTCGAACACCTGGGAGCTGTTTTTT	CASSSTSGSNTWELFF
few	TRBJ2-1	TRBV7-2	TRBD2	TGTGCCAGCAGCCCAAGGGGACTAGCGGGAGGGTCCTACAATGAGCAGTTCTTC	CASSPRGLAGGSYNEQFF
many	TRBJ2-5	TRBV6-6	TRBD1	TGTGCCAGCAGAACCCAGGGGGAAGAGACCCAGTACTTC	CASRTQGEETQYF
.	TRBJ2-7	TRBV27	.	TGTGCCAGCAGTTTAAGGGGACCTAGCTTAGACGAGCAGTACTTC	CASSLRGPSLDEQYF
.	TRBJ1-2	TRBV7-9	.	TGTGCCAGCAGCTTCCCCCCTAGTCTCGATGGCACCTATGGCTACACCTTC	CASSFPPSLDGTYGYTF
few	TRBJ2-7	TRBV6-1	TRBD2	TGTGCCAGCAGTCCGCCGACTAGCGGGATTAACTACGAGCAGTACTTC	CASSPPTSGINYEQYF
many	TRBJ2-7	TRBV7-2	TRBD1	TGTGCCAGCACCGGGACAGGGGGCCCCGAGCAGTACTTC	CASTGTGGPEQYF
many	TRBJ2-2	TRBV7-9	.	TGTGCCAGCAGGGTGACAGGATTAGACACCGGGGAGCTGTTTTTT	CASRVTGLDTGELFF
many	TRBJ2-7	TRBV7-6	TRBD1	TGTGCCAGCAGCTCGAGGACAGGGGGCGAATCCTACGAGCAGTACTTC	CASSSRTGGESYEQYF
once	TRBJ1-2	TRBV4-3	TRBD1	TGCGCCAGCAGCCAAGGACAGGGAGCTACTGGCTACACCTTC	CASSQGQGATGYTF
.	TRBJ2-2	TRBV12-3/TRBV12-4	.	TGTGCCAGCAGTTTGGAGGCCAGAGCGAACACCGGGGAGCTGTTTTTT	CASSLEARANTGELFF
.	TRBJ1-5	TRBV6-1	TRBD1	TGTGCCAGCAGTGAATTGGACAGGCCCCTAGGGAATCAGCCCCAGCATTTT	CASSELDRPLGNQPQHF
many	TRBJ1-6	TRBV4-2	.	TGTGCCAGCAGCCAAGAGACCAGGGTATCCTATAATTCACCCCTCCACTTT	CASSQETRVSYNSPLHF
.	TRBJ2-7	TRBV24-1	.	TGTGCCACCAGTGACCCCGACAGAACAGATACCTACGAGCAGTACTTC	CATSDPDRTDTYEQYF
medium-sized	TRBJ1-5	TRBV24-1	.	TGTGCCACCAGTGATTCAGCCCGGGACTTTTCCTTT	CATSDSARDFSF
.	TRBJ1-1	TRBV7-3	.	TGTGCCAGCAGCTTATTCTTCGGGACTGAAGCTTTCTTT	CASSLFFGTEAFF
medium-sized	TRBJ2-1	TRBV27	.	TGTGCCAGCGGGGGGGGCCCAGGGAATGAGCAGTTCTTC	CASGGGPGNEQFF
.	TRBJ1-1	TRBV20-1	.	TGCAGTGCATCACCGGGACGGGGCAACACTGAAGCTTTCTTT	CSASPGRGNTEAFF
many	TRBJ2-7	TRBV12-3/TRBV12-4	.	TGTGCCAGCAGTCCCCGGGACGCCTACGAGCAGTACTTC	CASSPRDAYEQYF
.	TRBJ2-3	TRBV19	.	TGTGCCAGTAATCCCCGGGCCCTGGCCCCAGATACGCAGTATTTT	CASNPRALAPDTQYF
few	TRBJ2-7	TRBV11-2	TRBD2	TGTGCCAGCAGCTTATCCGGGACTAGTCTCGACGAGCAGTACTTC	CASSLSGTSLDEQYF
many	TRBJ2-1	TRBV28	.	.	CASSFLAAKDNEQFF
many	TRBJ2-1	TRBV27	.	TGTGCCAGCAGTTTATCCTCACAAAATGAGCAGTTCTTC	CASSLSSQNEQFF
.	TRBJ2-7	TRBV28	TRBD2	TGTGCCAGCAGTCTGCTAGCGGTACCCTACGAGCAGTACTTC	CASSLLAVPYEQYF
many	TRBJ1-5	TRBV27	.	TGTGCCAGCAGTTTAGGAAGCAATCAGCCCCAGCATTTT	CASSLGSNQPQHF
.	TRBJ1-5	TRBV6-2/TRBV6-3	.	TGTGCCAGCAGTTACTCGAACACCTTGGAGCCCCAGCATTTT	CASSYSNTLEPQHF
few	TRBJ1-3	TRBV12-3/TRBV12-4	.	TGTGCCAGCAGTTTATACAGAACATCTGGAAACACCATATATTTT	CASSLYRTSGNTIYF
.	TRBJ2-7	TRBV20-1	.	TGCAGTGCCCTCCCCCTGACGGAGTCCTACGAGCAGTACTTC	CSALPLTESYEQYF
.	TRBJ2-7	TRBV6-2/TRBV6-3	.	TGTGCCAGCAGTTACGATGGCTACGAGCAGTACTTC	CASSYDGYEQYF
few	TRBJ1-1	TRBV12-3/TRBV12-4	.	TGTGCCAGCAGTTTGGGGGGGGCTGAAGCTTTCTTT	CASSLGGAEAFF
few	TRBJ2-6	TRBV6-1	.	TGTGCCAGCAGTGAAGCGGGAGGGGCCAACGTCCTGACTTTC	CASSEAGGANVLTF
.	TRBJ2-1	TRBV19	.	TGTGCCAGTAGTATAGGGGCCTATCCGATCAATGAGCAGTTCTTC	CASSIGAYPINEQFF